Here is one T cell receptor (beta chain) with its context. V was pared by 1 base and J by 0 bases, with 0 bases of the junction left unmatched. This CDR3 comprises 15 residues. Germline V gives CDR1 SGDLS, CDR2 YYNGEE. This record comes from a study of blood T cell repertoires in COVID-19. Study summary: T cells, B-cell-depleted T cells, or PBMCs provided the cDNA or gDNA that served as material.

In the source study's methods: Nucleated cell number was recorded as an estimate derived from reference gene primer amplification. The assay was immunoSEQ multiplex PCR, and TCRdb's table has in-frame clones only and misses some. The V and J calls and clone size were taken over from that table, and D and trimming were inferred from the DNA. The data contain more than 90,000 clones, 75% to 90% of them singletons. The receptor comes from a man older than 75 with acute or convalescent COVID-19. The specimen was peripheral blood. The genes are TRBV9 and TRBJ1-5; 8 positions agree with TRBD1. This chain's CDR3 is CASSVTGGSNQPQHF. The CDR3 DNA reads TGTGCCAGCAGCGTAACAGGGGGTAGCAATCAGCCCCAGCATTTT. Full variable domain (outside the CDR3, taken from reference TRBV9 and TRBJ1-5): DSGVTQTPKHLITATGQRVTLRCSPRSGDLSVYWYQQSLDQGLQFLIQYYNGEERAKGNILERFSAQQFPDLHSELNLSSLELGDSALYFCASSVTGGSNQPQHFGDGTRLSIL.